These 3 T cell receptor beta chains were sequenced from one sample in a study of cytomegalovirus exposure and HLA in healthy donors. Researchers ran the PCR with 60 Vbeta and 13 Jbeta primers. Assay used: immunoSEQ multiplex PCR; TCRdb lists only in-frame clones, some missing. The sample table sets out approximately 100,000 clones. Sequencing input: PBMCs. Receptors originate from a man in his fifties in good health and CMV-seronegative.

V gene TRBV4-1 combines with J gene TRBJ2-1; tentative D call: TRBD2 (5 bases). V lost 1 base to trimming and J lost 4 bases, with 11 bases between them. The CDR3 covers 15 residues. In germline, CDR1 is MGHRA, CDR2 YSYEKL. CDR3 protein: CASSQGVGVYNEQFF. The CDR3 DNA sequence: TGCGCCAGCAGCCAAGGGGTCGGGGTATACAATGAGCAGTTCTTC.

The rearrangement links TRBV19 to TRBJ2-5; D might be TRBD1 (6 bases). V was cut by 2 bases and J by 2 bases, with 9 bases left in between. CDR1 is LNHDA, CDR2 SQIVND, per germline (reference sequence). The CDR3 contains 14 residues. CDR3 region: CASSIQTGQETQYF. Here the CDR3 DNA reads TGTGCCAGTAGTATACAAACAGGGCAAGAGACCCAGTACTTC.

The rearrangement joins TRBV4-3 to TRBJ1-2, with TRBD1 matching over 7 bases. Germline V gene sequence: CDR1 LGHNA, CDR2 YSLEER. The CDR3 runs 15 residues. Trimming cost V 1 base and J 4 bases; bases outside gene matches: 6. CDR3 in DNA: TGCGCCAGCAGCCAAGGGGGGCAGGGGGTCTATGGCTACACCTTC. Its protein product is CASSQGGQGVYGYTF.